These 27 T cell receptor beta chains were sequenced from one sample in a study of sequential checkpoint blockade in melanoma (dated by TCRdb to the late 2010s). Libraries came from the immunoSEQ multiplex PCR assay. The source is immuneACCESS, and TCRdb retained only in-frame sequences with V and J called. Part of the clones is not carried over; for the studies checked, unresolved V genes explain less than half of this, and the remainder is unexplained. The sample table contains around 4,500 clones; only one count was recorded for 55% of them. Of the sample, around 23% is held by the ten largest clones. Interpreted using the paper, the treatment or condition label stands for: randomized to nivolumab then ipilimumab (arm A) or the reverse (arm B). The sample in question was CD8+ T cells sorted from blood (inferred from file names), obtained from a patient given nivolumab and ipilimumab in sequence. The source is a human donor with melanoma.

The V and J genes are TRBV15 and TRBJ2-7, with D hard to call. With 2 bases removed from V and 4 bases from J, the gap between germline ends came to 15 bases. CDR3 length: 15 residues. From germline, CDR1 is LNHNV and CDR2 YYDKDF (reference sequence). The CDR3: CATSRNDNIAYEQYF. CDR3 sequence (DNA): TGTGCCACCAGCAGAAATGATAACATCGCATACGAGCAGTACTTC. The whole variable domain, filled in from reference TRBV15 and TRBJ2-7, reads DAMVIQNPRYQVTQFGKPVTLSCSQTLNHNVMYWYQQKSSQAPKLLFHYYDKDFNNEADTPDNFQSRRPNTSFCFLDIRSPGLGDTAMYLCATSRNDNIAYEQYFGPGTRLTVT.

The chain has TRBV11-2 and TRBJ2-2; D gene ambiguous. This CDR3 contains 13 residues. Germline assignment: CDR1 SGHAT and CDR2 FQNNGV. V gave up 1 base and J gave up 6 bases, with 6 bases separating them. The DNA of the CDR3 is TGTGCCAGCAGCTTAGTTAGTGCCGGGGAGCTGTTTTTT. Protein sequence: CASSLVSAGELFF.

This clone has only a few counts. This CDR3 reads CASSLVSDNEQFF. CDR3 DNA: TGTGCCAGCAGCTTAGTTTCCGACAATGAGCAGTTCTTC. The chain combines TRBV7-2 with TRBJ2-1; no firm D call. Germline CDR1 and CDR2: SGHTA and FQGNSA. Trimming left V 1 base short and J 5 bases short, with 6 bases between. This CDR3 contains 13 residues.

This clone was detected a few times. CDR3 DNA: TGTGCCAGCAGTTGGGCCGGGACTGCGAACACCGGGGAGCTGTTTTTT. It translates to CASSWAGTANTGELFF. The rearrangement links TRBV6-5 to TRBJ2-2; TRBD2 might be the D (6 bases). This CDR3 has 16 residues. Germline loops: CDR1 MNHEY, CDR2 SVGAGI. Deletions cut 4 bases from V and 0 bases from J, with 12 bases between.

The CDR3 loop is CASNSIAGASTDTQYF. CDR3 coding DNA: TGTGCCAGTAACTCAATAGCGGGAGCTAGCACAGATACGCAGTATTTT. This chain connects TRBV27 to TRBJ2-3, with 9 bases lining up with TRBD2. With 9 bases clipped from V and 0 bases from J, the junction kept 10 bases outside the gene matches. The CDR3 is made up of 16 amino acids. Germline V gives CDR1 MNHEY, CDR2 SMNVEV (reference sequence).

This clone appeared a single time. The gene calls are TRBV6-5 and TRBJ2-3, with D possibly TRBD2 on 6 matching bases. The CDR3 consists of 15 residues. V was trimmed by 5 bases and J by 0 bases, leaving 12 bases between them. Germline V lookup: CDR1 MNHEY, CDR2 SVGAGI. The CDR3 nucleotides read TGTGCCAGCAGTGCCGGGACTTGGAGCACAGATACGCAGTATTTT. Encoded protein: CASSAGTWSTDTQYF.

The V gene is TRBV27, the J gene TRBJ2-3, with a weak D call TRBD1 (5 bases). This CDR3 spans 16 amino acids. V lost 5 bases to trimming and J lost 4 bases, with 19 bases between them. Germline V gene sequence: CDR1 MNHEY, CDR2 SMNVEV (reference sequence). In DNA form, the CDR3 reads TGTGCCAGCAGTCCCACCGCCCCAACAGGTTCAGATACGCAGTATTTT. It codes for CASSPTAPTGSDTQYF.

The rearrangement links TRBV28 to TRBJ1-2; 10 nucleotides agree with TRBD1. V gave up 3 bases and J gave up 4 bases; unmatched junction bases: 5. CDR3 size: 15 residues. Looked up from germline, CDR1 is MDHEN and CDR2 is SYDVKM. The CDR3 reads CASSFLDRGIYGYTF. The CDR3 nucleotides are TGTGCCAGCAGTTTTTTGGACAGGGGGATCTATGGCTACACCTTC.

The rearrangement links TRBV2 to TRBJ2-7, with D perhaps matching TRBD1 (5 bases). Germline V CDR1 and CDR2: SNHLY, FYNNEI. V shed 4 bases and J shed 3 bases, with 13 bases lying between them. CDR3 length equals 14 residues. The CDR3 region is CASSGQTENYEQYF. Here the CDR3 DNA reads TGTGCCAGCAGTGGACAGACCGAAAACTACGAGCAGTACTTC.

The CDR3 region has the DNA TGTGCCTGGAGTGTACTAACCTACGAGCAGTACTTC. This encodes CAWSVLTYEQYF. The gene calls are TRBV30 and TRBJ2-7; D is unclear. V was pared by 0 bases and J by 2 bases, with 5 bases between. CDR3 length equals 12 residues. Germline CDR1 and CDR2: GTSNPN and SVGIG (reference sequence).

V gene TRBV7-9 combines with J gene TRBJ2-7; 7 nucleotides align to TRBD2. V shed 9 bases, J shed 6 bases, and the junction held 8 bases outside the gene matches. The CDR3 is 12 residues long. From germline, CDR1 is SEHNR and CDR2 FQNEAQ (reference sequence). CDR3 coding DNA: TGTGCCAGTTCCCGGGGCGGGGGCGAGCAGTACTTC. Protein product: CASSRGGGEQYF.

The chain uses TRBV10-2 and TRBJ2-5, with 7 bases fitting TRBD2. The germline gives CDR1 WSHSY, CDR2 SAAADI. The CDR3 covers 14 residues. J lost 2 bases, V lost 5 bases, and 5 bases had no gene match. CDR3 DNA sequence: TGCGCCAGCAGTCCTAGCGGAACACAAGAGACCCAGTACTTC. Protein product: CASSPSGTQETQYF.

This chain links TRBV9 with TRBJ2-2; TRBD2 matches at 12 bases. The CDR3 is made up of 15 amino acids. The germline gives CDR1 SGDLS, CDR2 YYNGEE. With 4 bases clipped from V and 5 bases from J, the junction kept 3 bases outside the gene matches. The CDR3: CASSFGTSGTGELFF. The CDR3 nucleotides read TGTGCCAGCAGCTTCGGGACTAGCGGGACCGGGGAGCTGTTTTTT. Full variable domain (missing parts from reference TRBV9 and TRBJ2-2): DSGVTQTPKHLITATGQRVTLRCSPRSGDLSVYWYQQSLDQGLQFLIQYYNGEERAKGNILERFSAQQFPDLHSELNLSSLELGDSALYFCASSFGTSGTGELFFGEGSRLTVL.

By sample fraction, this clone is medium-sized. CDR3 nucleotides: TGCGCCAGCAGCCCAGGGACACTGAACTACGAGCAGTACTTC. Translated: CASSPGTLNYEQYF. The rearrangement joins TRBV5-1 to TRBJ2-7; a possible D gene is TRBD1 (6 bases). Trimming left V 4 bases short and J 3 bases short, with 14 bases between. The CDR3 has 14 amino acids. CDR1 and CDR2 from the germline V gene are SGHRS and YFSETQ.

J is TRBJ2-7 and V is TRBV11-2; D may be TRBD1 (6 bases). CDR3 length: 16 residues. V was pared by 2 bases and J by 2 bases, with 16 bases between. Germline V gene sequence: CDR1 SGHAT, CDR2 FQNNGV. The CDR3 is CASSLSGDHLTYEQYF. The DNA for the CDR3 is TGTGCCAGCAGCTTATCAGGGGACCACCTAACCTACGAGCAGTACTTC. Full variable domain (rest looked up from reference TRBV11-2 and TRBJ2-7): EAGVAQSPRYKIIEKRQSVAFWCNPISGHATLYWYQQILGQGPKLLIQFQNNGVVDDSQLPKDRFSAERLKGVDSTLKIQPAKLEDSAVYLCASSLSGDHLTYEQYFGPGTRLTVT.

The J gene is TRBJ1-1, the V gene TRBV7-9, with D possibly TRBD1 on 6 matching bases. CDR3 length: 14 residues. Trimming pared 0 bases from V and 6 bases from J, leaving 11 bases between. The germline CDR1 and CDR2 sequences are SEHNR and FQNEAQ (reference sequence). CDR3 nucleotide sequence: TGTGCCAGCAGCTTAGCCCCTTACAGGGCTGAAGCTTTCTTT. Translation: CASSLAPYRAEAFF.

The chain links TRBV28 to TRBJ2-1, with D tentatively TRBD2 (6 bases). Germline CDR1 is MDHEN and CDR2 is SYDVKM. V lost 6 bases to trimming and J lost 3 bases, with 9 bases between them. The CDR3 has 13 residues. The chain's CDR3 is CASRLSGYNEQFF. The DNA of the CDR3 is TGTGCCAGCAGACTTAGCGGCTACAATGAGCAGTTCTTC.

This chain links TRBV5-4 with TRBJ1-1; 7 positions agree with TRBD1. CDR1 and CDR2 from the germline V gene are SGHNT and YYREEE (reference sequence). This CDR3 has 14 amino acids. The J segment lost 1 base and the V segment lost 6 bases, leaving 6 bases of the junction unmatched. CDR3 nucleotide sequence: TGTGCCAGCAACCCAGGGGGAGGGAACACTGAAGCTTTCTTT. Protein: CASNPGGGNTEAFF.

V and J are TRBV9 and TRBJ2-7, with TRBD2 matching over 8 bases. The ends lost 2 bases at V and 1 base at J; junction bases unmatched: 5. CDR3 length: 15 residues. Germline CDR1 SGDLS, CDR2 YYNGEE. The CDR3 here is CASSVGLDRSYEQYF. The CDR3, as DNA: TGTGCCAGCAGCGTGGGACTAGATAGGTCCTACGAGCAGTACTTC.

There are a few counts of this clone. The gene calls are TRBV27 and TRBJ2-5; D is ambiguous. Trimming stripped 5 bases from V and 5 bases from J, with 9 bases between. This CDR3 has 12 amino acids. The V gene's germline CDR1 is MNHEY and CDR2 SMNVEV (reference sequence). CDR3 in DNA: TGTGCCAGCAGTCTAGGCCGGGAGACCCAGTACTTC. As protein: CASSLGRETQYF.

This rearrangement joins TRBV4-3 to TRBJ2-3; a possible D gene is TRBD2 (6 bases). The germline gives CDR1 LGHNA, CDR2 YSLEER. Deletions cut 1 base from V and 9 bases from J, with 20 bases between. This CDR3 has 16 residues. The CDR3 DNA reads TGCGCCAGCAGCCAAGCGGCAGGCGGAGGGATTTCCACGCAGTATTTT. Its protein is CASSQAAGGGISTQYF.

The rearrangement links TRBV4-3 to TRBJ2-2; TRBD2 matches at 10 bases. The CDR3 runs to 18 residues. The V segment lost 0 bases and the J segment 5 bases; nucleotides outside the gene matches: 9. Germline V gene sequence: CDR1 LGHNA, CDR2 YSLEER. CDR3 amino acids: CASSQDFLAGVVTGELFF. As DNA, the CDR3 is TGCGCCAGCAGCCAAGATTTCCTAGCGGGAGTCGTAACCGGGGAGCTGTTTTTT.

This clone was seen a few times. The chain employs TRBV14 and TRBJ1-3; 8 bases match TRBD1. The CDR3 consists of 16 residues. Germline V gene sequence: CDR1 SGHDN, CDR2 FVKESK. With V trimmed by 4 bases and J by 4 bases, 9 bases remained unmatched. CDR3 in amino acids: CASSRYQGAPGNTIYF. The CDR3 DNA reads TGTGCCAGCAGCCGCTATCAGGGGGCACCCGGAAACACCATATATTTT.

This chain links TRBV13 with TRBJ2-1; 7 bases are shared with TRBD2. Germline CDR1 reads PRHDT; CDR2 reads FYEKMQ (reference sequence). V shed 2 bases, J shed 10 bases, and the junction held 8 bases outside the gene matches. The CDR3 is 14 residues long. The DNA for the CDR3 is TGTGCCAGCAGCTTAAACCATTGGGGGGGGGAGCAGTTCTTC. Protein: CASSLNHWGGEQFF. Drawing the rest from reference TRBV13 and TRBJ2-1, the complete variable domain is AAGVIQSPRHLIKEKRETATLKCYPIPRHDTVYWYQQGPGQDPQFLISFYEKMQSDKGSIPDRFSAQQFSDYHSELNMSSLELGDSALYFCASSLNHWGGEQFFGPGTRLTVL.

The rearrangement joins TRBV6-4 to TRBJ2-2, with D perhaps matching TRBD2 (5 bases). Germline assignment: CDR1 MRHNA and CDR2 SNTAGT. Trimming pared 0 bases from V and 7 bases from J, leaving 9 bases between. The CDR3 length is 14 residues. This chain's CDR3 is CASSDSKGVGELFF. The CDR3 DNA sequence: TGTGCCAGCAGTGACTCGAAGGGAGTCGGGGAGCTGTTTTTT.

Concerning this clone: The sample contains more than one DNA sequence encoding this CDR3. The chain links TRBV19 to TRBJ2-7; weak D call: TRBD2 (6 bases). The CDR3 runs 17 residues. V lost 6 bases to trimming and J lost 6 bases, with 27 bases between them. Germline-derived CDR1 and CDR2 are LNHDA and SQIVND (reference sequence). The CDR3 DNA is TGTGCCAGTAGCGCCTTCGCAGGTTTAGCAGGAGGGAGCGAGCAGTACTTC. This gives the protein CASSAFAGLAGGSEQYF.

This chain's CDR3 is CASSPNPSGTSYEQYF. The CDR3 nucleotides are TGTGCCAGCAGCCCTAATCCCTCCGGGACATCCTACGAGCAGTACTTC. The rearrangement links TRBV7-2 to TRBJ2-7, with D tentatively TRBD1 (6 bases). Trimming removed 5 bases from V and 1 base from J, with 18 bases in between. The V gene's germline CDR1 is SGHTA and CDR2 FQGNSA. The CDR3 spans 16 residues.